Presented here are 10 T cell receptor beta chains from one specimen sequenced in a study of beta chain features in type 1 diabetes. Their target antigens are unknown. Sequencing targeted expressed TCRB transcripts, as all isolated RNA had been reverse transcribed. Generated by immunoSEQ multiplex PCR, the TCRdb table keeps only in-frame clones and is missing some. The sample lists a few hundred thousand clones, approximately 15% occurring once. Broader study findings: People with Type 1 diabetes carried modestly yet significantly shorter TCRB CDR3s in all four CD4+ subsets.

Sequenced: naive CD4+ T cells from blood. Source of these receptors: a man younger than 40 with type 1 diabetes.

The V and J genes are TRBV18 and TRBJ2-1, with D tentatively TRBD2 (5 bases). V dropped 0 bases and J dropped 11 bases, with 20 bases sitting between them. Germline loops: CDR1 KGHSH, CDR2 LQKENI. CDR3 length: 16 residues. CDR3 protein: CASSPPRTNSEIKQFF. As DNA, the CDR3 is TGTGCCAGCTCACCACCGCGCACCAATAGCGAAATAAAGCAGTTCTTC. The full variable domain, rest sourced from reference TRBV18 and TRBJ2-1, is NAGVMQNPRHLVRRRGQEARLRCSPMKGHSHVYWYRQLPEEGLKFMVYLQKENIIDESGMPKERFSAEFPKEGPSILRIQQVVRGDSAAYFCASSPPRTNSEIKQFFGPGTRLTVL.

J is TRBJ1-1 and V is TRBV11-2, with D unresolved. The CDR3 contains 12 residues. Trimming took off 7 bases at V and 6 bases at J, with 12 bases between the two ends. The germline CDR1 and CDR2 sequences are SGHAT and FQNNGV. The CDR3 DNA reads as TGTGCCAGCAACGCGGGCGGCCCTGAAGCTTTCTTT. Translation gives CASNAGGPEAFF.

This clone was observed a handful of times. The rearrangement uses TRBV30 and TRBJ1-3; TRBD1 matches 7 bases. The trim removed 1 base at V and 8 bases at J, leaving 11 bases unmatched. CDR3 length equals 15 residues. Germline CDR1 reads GTSNPN; CDR2 reads SVGIG (reference sequence). As DNA, the CDR3 is TGTGCCTGGAGTGCAGGGACAGTCTATCGGGACACCATATATTTT. Residues: CAWSAGTVYRDTIYF.

This clone appeared a few times. V usage is TRBV4-1 and J usage is TRBJ1-1; D gene unclear. Per germline, CDR1 MGHRA and CDR2 YSYEKL. The length of the CDR3 is 16 residues. Trimming pared 4 bases from V and 0 bases from J, leaving 15 bases between. The CDR3 loop reads CASSPQDLTLNTEAFF. The CDR3 DNA is TGCGCCAGCAGCCCACAAGATCTGACACTGAACACTGAAGCTTTCTTT.

The chain has TRBV25-1 and TRBJ2-5; 8 positions match TRBD2. Trimming cost V 4 bases and J 2 bases; bases outside gene matches: 12. This CDR3 is built from 17 residues. Germline lookup yields CDR1 MGHDK and CDR2 SYGVNS. The CDR3 bases are TGTGCCAGCAGTGCAAGCGGGAGCCCATACCGACAAGAGACCCAGTACTTC. Encoded protein: CASSASGSPYRQETQYF.

The chain uses TRBV18 and TRBJ1-3, with a weak D call TRBD1 (6 bases). CDR1 is KGHSH and CDR2 is LQKENI in the germline V gene. Between the trimmed V and J ends, which lost 6 bases and 11 bases, there was a span of 17 bases. The CDR3 runs 13 residues. In DNA form, the CDR3 reads TGTGCCAGCTCCCCCGGACAGTTCCCCCCCATATATTTT. This codes for CASSPGQFPPIYF.

The chain combines TRBV18 with TRBJ2-7, with 7 positions matching TRBD2. The CDR3 covers 16 residues. Germline CDR1 is KGHSH and CDR2 is LQKENI. J was trimmed by 3 bases and V by 0 bases; bases with no gene match: 8. CDR3 DNA: TGTGCCAGCTCACCACCGATCCCGGGACTAAACTACGAGCAGTACTTC. It specifies CASSPPIPGLNYEQYF.

The rearrangement joins TRBV4-1 to TRBJ1-5; D ambiguous. CDR1 and CDR2 from the germline V gene are MGHRA and YSYEKL. The CDR3 covers 16 residues. V was clipped by 0 bases and J by 2 bases, with 11 bases between them. CDR3 loop: CASSQEGGRGNQPQHF. In DNA form, the CDR3 reads TGCGCCAGCAGCCAAGAAGGCGGCCGGGGCAATCAGCCCCAGCATTTT.

This clone was observed a handful of times. J is TRBJ2-3 and V is TRBV5-1; 8 nucleotides align to TRBD2. V dropped 0 bases and J dropped 4; count of bases not matched to a gene: 10. Germline V gene lookup returns CDR1 SGHRS and CDR2 YFSETQ. The CDR3 is 17 residues long. The chain's CDR3 is CASSLVSGGAGADTQYF. The CDR3 DNA reads as TGCGCCAGCAGCTTGGTCTCCGGGGGGGCCGGGGCAGATACGCAGTATTTT.

This clone occurred a few times. The chain combines TRBV7-2 with TRBJ2-3; tentatively, D is TRBD2 (6 bases). V lost 2 bases and J lost 0, with 9 bases in between. CDR1 is SGHTA and CDR2 is FQGNSA in the germline V gene. This CDR3 region has 15 residues. The CDR3 nucleotides read TGTGCCAGCAGCTTACGCCGGGAGAGCACAGATACGCAGTATTTT. Translating gives CASSLRRESTDTQYF.